The text below deals with one TCR beta chain. What it binds is unknown. The germline CDR1 and CDR2 sequences are DFQATT and SNEGSKA (reference sequence). This CDR3 is built from 15 residues. The V and J ends lost 6 bases and 8 bases, in that order; junction bases with no gene match: 13. The data originate from a study of CD8 T cells in Susac syndrome. Study conclusions and caveats: The study recognized that its TCR sequencing and HLA analysis covered a relatively small number of individuals.

A quantity of roughly 0.5 to 1 ug RNA underwent reverse transcription using random hexamers. Amplification of the TCR beta CDR3 was carried out by immunoSEQ multiplex PCR, which spanned a total of 54 Vbeta and 13 Jbeta segments. TCRdb re-called the immunoSEQ multiplex PCR reads through MiXCR, storing one row per CDR3 protein. The table lists tens of thousands of distinct CDR3 sequences, approximately 93% of them singletons. The V gene is TRBV20-1, the J gene TRBJ2-1; 10 nucleotides align to TRBD2. The specimen sequenced was CD8+ T cells from PBMCs. The clonotype comes from a human donor with Susac syndrome. CDR3 amino acids: CSAGRQAGGMDEQFF. As DNA, the CDR3 is TGCAGTGCAGGCCGCCAAGCGGGAGGGATGGATGAGCAGTTCTTC.